A single sample gave rise to the 27 T cell receptor beta chains below, sequenced in a study of identical twins. TCRdb processed the 5' RACE reads anew with MiXCR; each CDR3 protein has one entry. Among about 530,000 distinct CDR3 sequences listed, 12% to 15% were seen once. This sample was shared with a second study, whose subject was yellow fever vaccine responses in identical twins.

Sequencing was performed on CD4+ T cells sorted from blood. These receptors were taken from a woman aged 18-30 years in good health.

This clonotype was counted a few times. This chain connects TRBV7-2 to TRBJ2-1; 13 bases are shared with TRBD2. The J segment lost 7 bases and the V segment lost 3 bases, leaving 6 bases of the junction unmatched. CDR3 length: 16 residues. Germline CDR1 and CDR2: SGHTA and FQGNSA. CDR3 sequence reads: CASSFTSGGARNEQFF. As DNA, the CDR3 is TGTGCCAGCAGCTTCACTAGCGGGGGGGCGAGGAATGAGCAGTTCTTC.

In this sample, this clonotype turned up many times. The rearrangement joins TRBV4-1 to TRBJ1-5; possibly TRBD1 for D (5 bases). The CDR3 totals 15 residues. Deletions cut 4 bases from V and 2 bases from J, with 12 bases between. CDR1 is MGHRA, CDR2 YSYEKL, per germline. This CDR3 reads CASSLDGRGNQPQHF. For the CDR3, the DNA is TGCGCCAGCAGCCTAGACGGCAGGGGCAATCAGCCCCAGCATTTT.

This clonotype occurred a few times. The rearrangement joins TRBV6-1 to TRBJ2-1, with 10 bases lining up with TRBD2. Per germline, CDR1 MNHNS and CDR2 SASEGT. CDR3 size: 16 residues. Unmatched junction bases numbered 9, after V lost 5 bases and J lost 5 bases. CDR3 sequence (DNA): TGTGCCAGCAGTAAGTCCGGGACTAGCGTTGACAATGAGCAGTTCTTC. The encoded protein is CASSKSGTSVDNEQFF.

This rearrangement joins TRBV7-3 to TRBJ2-7, with 7 nucleotides matching TRBD1. With V trimmed by 4 bases and J by 4 bases, 10 bases remained unmatched. This CDR3 has 15 amino acids. Germline CDR1 is SGHTA and CDR2 is FQGTGA. The CDR3 nucleotides are TGTGCCAGCAGCTCTCATCCCGGGACAGATTACGAGCAGTACTTC. Its protein is CASSSHPGTDYEQYF.

The chain uses TRBV28 and TRBJ2-7; 8 positions agree with TRBD1. The CDR3 sequence is 13 residues long. Trimming at V came to 6 bases and at J to 7 bases, leaving 8 bases not matched to a gene. Per germline, CDR1 MDHEN and CDR2 SYDVKM. CDR3 loop: CASRNDRGGEQYF. In DNA form, the CDR3 reads TGTGCCAGCAGAAACGACAGGGGAGGAGAGCAGTACTTC.

The genes are TRBV29-1 and TRBJ1-4, with D possibly TRBD1 on 6 matching bases. The CDR3 loop spans 15 amino acids. Trimming removed 7 bases at V and 0 bases at J, with 15 bases between. Looked up from germline, CDR1 is SQVTM and CDR2 is ANQGSEA. In nucleotides, the CDR3 is TGCAGCGCCCGAAGACAGGATGCAACTAATGAAAAACTGTTTTTT. It is translated as CSARRQDATNEKLFF.

This clonotype was seen more than once but under ten times. The chain carries TRBV6-5 and TRBJ1-1; D not certain. The CDR3 has 11 amino acids. The V gene lost 6 bases and the J gene lost 11 bases, with 13 bases spanning the gap. Germline V gene sequence: CDR1 MNHEY, CDR2 SVGAGI. CDR3 region: CASSSRFSAFF. CDR3 sequence (DNA): TGTGCCAGCAGCTCCAGGTTTTCGGCTTTCTTT.

This sequence joins TRBV5-1 and TRBJ2-5, with 10 bases identical to TRBD2. Germline-derived CDR1 and CDR2 are SGHRS and YFSETQ. The CDR3 is 15 amino acids. V lost 2 bases to trimming and J lost 3 bases; unmatched junction nucleotides: 4. CDR3 DNA sequence: TGCGCCAGCAGCTTTTCTCTAGCGGGAGAAGAGACCCAGTACTTC. Translated, it gives CASSFSLAGEETQYF.

This clonotype came up a few times. The chain combines TRBV10-2 with TRBJ2-7; D unclear. The CDR3 runs to 13 residues. Germline values: CDR1 WSHSY, CDR2 SAAADI. V gave up 6 bases and J gave up 4 bases, with 13 bases separating them. Here the CDR3 reads CASSNSHVYEQYV. CDR3 DNA sequence: TGCGCCAGCAGCAACTCCCACGTTTACGAGCAGTACGTC.

The table lists this clonotype with a few counts. The gene calls are TRBV11-3 and TRBJ2-7; D gene uncertain. CDR1 is SGHNT and CDR2 is YENEEA in the germline V gene. V lost 6 bases, J lost 3 bases, and 21 bases lay in between. CDR3 size: 16 residues. The CDR3 sequence: CASRGNRPPNIYEQYV. The CDR3, as DNA: TGTGCCAGCAGAGGTAATAGGCCGCCCAATATCTACGAGCAGTACGTC.

This clonotype showed up just once. V usage is TRBV20-1 and J usage is TRBJ1-5; the D is unclear. Trimming took off 0 bases at V and 2 bases at J, with 14 bases between the two ends. This CDR3 region has 16 residues. The V gene's germline CDR1 is DFQATT and CDR2 SNEGSKA (reference sequence). CDR3 loop: CSARDREGVGNQPQHF. CDR3 DNA sequence: TGCAGTGCTAGAGATAGGGAGGGTGTCGGCAATCAGCCCCAGCATTTT.

This chain joins TRBV2 and TRBJ2-7, with D perhaps TRBD2 (6 bases). Per germline, CDR1 SNHLY and CDR2 FYNNEI. With 7 bases removed from V and 0 bases from J, the gap between germline ends came to 10 bases. The CDR3 is 13 amino acids. The CDR3 nucleotides read TGTGCCAGCAAGGAGGGGAGCTCCTACGAGCAGTACTTC. As protein: CASKEGSSYEQYF.

The chain couples TRBV12-5 to TRBJ2-1; 16 bases agree with TRBD2. The CDR3 loop spans 18 amino acids. V lost 4 bases and J lost 2; bases outside the gene matches: 5. The germline V gene has CDR1 LGHNT and CDR2 FRNRAP. The CDR3: CASGWGLAGGPTYNEQFF. DNA for the CDR3: TGTGCTAGTGGTTGGGGACTAGCGGGAGGGCCAACCTACAATGAGCAGTTCTTC.

This clonotype was counted between two and nine times. This chain uses TRBV5-1 with TRBJ2-4; D is perhaps TRBD2 (6 bases). V was clipped by 3 bases and J by 6 bases, with 16 bases between them. CDR1 SGHRS and CDR2 YFSETQ come from the germline V gene. The CDR3 has 15 residues. This chain's CDR3 is CASSSTSGGRNIQYF. CDR3 nucleotides: TGCGCCAGCAGCTCAACCTCCGGAGGGAGAAACATTCAGTACTTC.

This clonotype was counted a few times. The V gene is TRBV20-1, the J gene TRBJ2-7; TRBD1 aligns across 8 bases. J was trimmed by 6 bases and V by 6 bases; bases with no gene match: 4. Germline assignment: CDR1 DFQATT and CDR2 SNEGSKA (reference sequence). This CDR3 has 11 amino acids. The CDR3 here is CSAQDRVEQYF. The CDR3 coding sequence is TGCAGTGCACAGGACAGGGTCGAGCAGTACTTC.

This clonotype was picked up a small number of times. V is TRBV24-1 and J is TRBJ2-2, with 10 positions matching TRBD1. The germline V gene has CDR1 KGHDR and CDR2 SFDVKD. The CDR3 sequence is 14 residues long. V was pared by 10 bases and J by 3 bases, with 4 bases of the junction left unmatched. CDR3: CATGGTGDTGELFF. The CDR3 DNA sequence: TGTGCCACTGGGGGGACAGGGGACACCGGGGAGCTGTTTTTT.

Many counts were recorded for this clonotype. V is TRBV12-3 or TRBV12-4 and J is TRBJ2-5, with D hard to call. CDR3 length: 14 amino acids. Trimming took 6 bases from V and 2 from J, leaving 13 bases between them. The CDR3 reads CASSSATRQETQYF. The CDR3 nucleotides read TGTGCCAGCAGCTCGGCTACAAGACAAGAGACCCAGTACTTC.

This clonotype occurred many times. The chain links TRBV7-9 to TRBJ2-6; D is undetermined. With 3 bases removed from V and 0 bases from J, the gap between germline ends came to 9 bases. CDR1 is SEHNR and CDR2 is FQNEAQ in the germline V gene (reference sequence). CDR3 length: 16 residues. The CDR3 reads CASSFGGPSGANVLTF. The DNA of the CDR3 is TGTGCCAGCAGCTTCGGTGGACCCTCTGGGGCCAACGTCCTGACTTTC.

This chain connects TRBV9 to TRBJ1-1, with a weak D call TRBD1 (5 bases). Per germline, CDR1 SGDLS and CDR2 YYNGEE. The CDR3 spans 15 residues. Trimming pared 4 bases from V and 4 bases from J, leaving 17 bases between. CDR3 in DNA: TGTGCCAGCAGCCTACCTGTAGGGGTAGTCACTGAAGCTTTCTTT. Its protein is CASSLPVGVVTEAFF.

A few counts support this clonotype. This chain connects TRBV4-1 to TRBJ2-3; D is undetermined. V was pared by 1 base and J by 2 bases, with 7 bases between. Germline V gives CDR1 MGHRA, CDR2 YSYEKL. The CDR3 is made up of 14 amino acids. CDR3 in amino acids: CASSQVGPTDTQYF. CDR3 nucleotides: TGCGCCAGCAGCCAAGTAGGACCCACAGATACGCAGTATTTT.

This clonotype was seen only a few times. The chain combines TRBV5-1 with TRBJ1-1; the D gene is possibly TRBD1 (6 bases). Trimming cost V 5 bases and J 4 bases, with 18 bases left between them. The CDR3 runs to 15 residues. CDR1 SGHRS and CDR2 YFSETQ come from the germline V gene. CDR3 loop: CASSRQAQEGTEAFF. Written as DNA, the CDR3 is TGCGCCAGCAGTCGACAGGCCCAGGAGGGCACTGAAGCTTTCTTT.

Ten or more counts support this clonotype. The chain combines TRBV3-1 with TRBJ2-2; D gene ambiguous. Trimming cost V 3 bases and J 3 bases, with 8 bases left between them. This CDR3 is built from 14 residues. Germline CDR1 and CDR2: LGHDT and YNNKEL (reference sequence). The CDR3 loop reads CASSQGWDTGELFF. The CDR3 region has the DNA TGTGCCAGCAGCCAGGGCTGGGACACCGGGGAGCTGTTTTTT.

This clonotype was found a few times. This chain links TRBV5-1 with TRBJ2-3; 8 bases agree with TRBD1. Losses at the gene ends were 1 base for V and 4 bases for J; bases not matched to a gene: 2. CDR1 SGHRS and CDR2 YFSETQ come from the germline V gene. CDR3 length equals 14 residues. The CDR3 here is CASSLNRGSDTQYF. In DNA, the CDR3 is TGCGCCAGCAGCTTGAACAGGGGGTCAGATACGCAGTATTTT.

This clonotype was observed a few times. At one end, the junction sequence differs from germline, possibly due to a read error. This sequence joins TRBV4-1 and TRBJ2-1, with D perhaps TRBD1 or TRBD2 (5 bases each). Per the germline V gene, CDR1 is MGHRA and CDR2 is YSYEKL. The CDR3 is 16 residues long. CDR3 DNA: TGCGCCAGCAGCCTGGGCCCCGGGACCTCCGACAATGAGCAGTTCTTC. Its protein is CASSLGPGTSDNEQFF.

This clonotype was detected a few times. The rearrangement joins TRBV28 to TRBJ2-7, with 11 bases that match TRBD2. The germline CDR1 and CDR2 sequences are MDHEN and SYDVKM. This CDR3 has 15 amino acids. V was clipped by 4 bases and J by 3 bases; unmatched bases: 5. The CDR3 reads CASSSTSGIRYEQYF. The CDR3 DNA sequence: TGTGCCAGCAGTTCGACTAGCGGGATTCGCTACGAGCAGTACTTC.

The chain links TRBV2 to TRBJ2-3; D is unclear. In germline, CDR1 is SNHLY, CDR2 FYNNEI. V was trimmed by 4 bases and J by 0 bases, leaving 8 bases between them. CDR3 length: 14 amino acids. DNA for the CDR3: TGTGCCAGCAGTGGCTACACTAGCACAGATACGCAGTATTTT. Translating gives CASSGYTSTDTQYF.

The sample holds a few counts of this clonotype. V is TRBV12-3 or TRBV12-4 and J is TRBJ2-7; 10 bases fit TRBD1. J was trimmed by 3 bases and V by 2 bases; bases with no gene match: 13. The CDR3 consists of 18 residues. The CDR3 sequence is CASSLSLTRTGGSYEQYF. Here the CDR3 DNA reads TGTGCCAGCAGTTTATCCCTTACTCGGACAGGGGGGAGCTACGAGCAGTACTTC.